These 26 T cell receptor beta chains were all obtained from the same sample, sequenced in a study of cytomegalovirus exposure and HLA in healthy donors. PCR employed 60 Vbeta and 13 Jbeta primers. Libraries were prepared by immunoSEQ multiplex PCR; TCRdb keeps only in-frame clonotypes and omits some of them. The table includes fewer than 250,000 clones, approximately 88% detected once. Material for sequencing was PBMCs. The source is a boy aged 2-9 years in good health and CMV-seronegative.

This sequence joins TRBV12-5 and TRBJ2-5; TRBD1 matches 8 bases. This CDR3 has 15 amino acids. Germline CDR1 reads LGHNT; CDR2 reads FRNRAP. Trimming at V came to 1 base and at J to 0 bases, leaving 1 base not matched to a gene. DNA for the CDR3: TGTGCTAGTGGTTTGGACAGGGGGTACCAAGAGACCCAGTACTTC. Protein: CASGLDRGYQETQYF.

This clone was picked up a small number of times. CDR3 loop: CASDPRYNEQFF. The CDR3 bases are TGTGCCAGCGACCCGCGGTACAATGAGCAGTTCTTC. The rearrangement joins TRBV6-1 to TRBJ2-1; no firm D call. Germline V CDR1 and CDR2: MNHNS, SASEGT. The CDR3 loop spans 12 amino acids. V lost 8 bases, J lost 4 bases, and 9 bases lay in between.

This sequence joins TRBV19 and TRBJ1-1, with D uncertain. CDR1 and CDR2 (germline): LNHDA, SQIVND (reference sequence). Trimming left V 3 bases short and J 1 base short, with 21 bases between. The CDR3 is made up of 18 amino acids. CDR3 in DNA: TGTGCCAGTAGTATTGAGGCAGCCTTTTCGTCTTGGAACACTGAAGCTTTCTTT. Protein sequence: CASSIEAAFSSWNTEAFF. Based on the CDR3 plus reference TRBV19 and TRBJ1-1, the full variable domain is DGGITQSPKYLFRKEGQNVTLSCEQNLNHDAMYWYRQDPGQGLRLIYYSQIVNDFQKGDIAEGYSVSREKKESFPLTVTSAQKNPTAFYLCASSIEAAFSSWNTEAFFGQGTRLTVV.

The V gene is TRBV15, the J gene TRBJ2-3; the D gene is possibly TRBD2 (5 bases). The CDR3 extends over 16 amino acids. Trimming shortened V by 0 bases and J by 3 bases, and 13 bases separated the two germline ends. The germline gives CDR1 LNHNV, CDR2 YYDKDF (reference sequence). As DNA, the CDR3 is TGTGCCACCAGCAGAGAGTTCGGACTCTCAACAGATACGCAGTATTTT. This sequence encodes CATSREFGLSTDTQYF.

The V call is TRBV4-2, the J call TRBJ1-2, with D perhaps TRBD1 (6 bases). This CDR3 region has 17 residues. Germline V gives CDR1 LGHNA, CDR2 YNFKEQ. V was clipped by 1 base and J by 4 bases, with 19 bases between them. The CDR3 DNA follows: TGTGCCAGCAGCCAAGTAACCGGGACATCCATCTCCTATGGCTACACCTTC. It translates to CASSQVTGTSISYGYTF.

The CDR3 protein is CASRGTGDSPLHF. The CDR3 DNA reads TGTGCCAGCAGGGGGACAGGGGACTCACCCCTCCACTTT. V and J are TRBV27 and TRBJ1-6, with 10 bases aligning to TRBD1. Germline-derived CDR1 and CDR2 are MNHEY and SMNVEV (reference sequence). J gave up 10 bases and V 6 bases, and 3 bases lay outside the gene matches. The CDR3 is 13 residues long.

With respect to this clone: At one end, the junction sequence differs from germline, possibly due to a read error. The V and J genes are TRBV4-2 and TRBJ1-4; D unclear. Germline-derived CDR1 and CDR2 are LGHNA and YNFKEQ. The CDR3 is 14 residues long. In nucleotides, the CDR3 is TGTGCCGGCAGCCAAGGCGGCAGAGGGGAAAAACTGTTTTTT. It codes for CAGSQGGRGEKLFF.

The V and J genes are TRBV30 and TRBJ1-2; possible D gene TRBD1, 6 bases. Germline CDR1 reads GTSNPN; CDR2 reads SVGIG (reference sequence). V lost 4 bases and J 6 bases, leaving 12 bases between the germline ends. The CDR3 sequence is 12 residues long. The CDR3 DNA reads TGTGCCTGGAATGAGGGGGTAGATGGCTACACCTTC. It codes for CAWNEGVDGYTF.

The chain is built from TRBV7-2 and TRBJ2-7; 12 bases are shared with TRBD2. The ends lost 1 base at V and 0 bases at J; junction bases unmatched: 7. The length of the CDR3 is 18 residues. The germline CDR1 and CDR2 sequences are SGHTA and FQGNSA. CDR3 DNA: TGTGCCAGCAGCTTAGGGACTAGCGGGAACACCATCTCCTACGAGCAGTACTTC. Translation gives CASSLGTSGNTISYEQYF.

This sequence joins TRBV4-1 and TRBJ1-2; TRBD1 aligns across 7 bases. J was trimmed by 4 bases and V by 1 base; bases with no gene match: 6. The germline V gene encodes CDR1 MGHRA and CDR2 YSYEKL. This CDR3 comprises 15 residues. The CDR3 nucleotides are TGCGCCAGCAGCCAAGCACTAACAGGGGCCTATGGCTACACCTTC. Its translation is CASSQALTGAYGYTF.

The gene calls are TRBV2 and TRBJ1-6; unclear D gene. The ends were cut back, 9 bases at V and 10 bases at J, with 13 bases in the middle. CDR1 and CDR2 from the germline V gene are SNHLY and FYNNEI. The CDR3 has 12 amino acids. The CDR3 sequence: CASCDPGSPLHF. In DNA form, the CDR3 reads TGTGCCAGTTGTGACCCAGGCTCACCCCTCCACTTT.

V gene TRBV5-1 combines with J gene TRBJ2-2, with 7 bases that match TRBD1. The CDR3 has 15 amino acids. With 7 bases clipped from V and 4 bases from J, the junction kept 10 bases outside the gene matches. Germline V gene data show CDR1 as SGHRS and CDR2 as YFSETQ. CDR3 sequence reads: CASAGTVGSTGELFF. CDR3 bases: TGCGCCAGCGCCGGGACAGTTGGCTCCACCGGGGAGCTGTTTTTT.

The sample holds one count of this clone. V gene TRBV29-1 combines with J gene TRBJ1-1; 8 nucleotides line up with TRBD1. CDR1 is SQVTM and CDR2 is ANQGSEA in the germline V gene. The CDR3 covers 13 residues. The ends lost 3 bases at V and 4 bases at J; junction bases unmatched: 4. CDR3: CSVERQGSTEAFF. In DNA, the CDR3 is TGCAGCGTTGAGAGACAGGGGAGCACTGAAGCTTTCTTT.

The chain has TRBV25-1 and TRBJ2-5; D is possibly TRBD1 (6 bases). The J call may be wrong; the DNA end is better matched by TRBJ2-7. Germline loops: CDR1 MGHDK, CDR2 SYGVNS. The CDR3 covers 15 residues. CDR3 sequence reads: CASSSRGGLVYEQYF. CDR3 bases: TGTGCCAGCAGTTCGAGAGGGGGTTTGGTCTACGAGCAGTACTTC.

The rearrangement links TRBV18 to TRBJ2-6; a weak D match, TRBD1 (6 bases). V was shortened by 2 bases and J by 4 bases, with 9 bases between the two germline ends. Germline V lookup: CDR1 KGHSH, CDR2 LQKENI. CDR3 length: 15 residues. The CDR3 DNA is TGTGCCAGCTCACCAGTGGGGGCCGGGGCCAACGTCCTGACTTTC. Protein sequence: CASSPVGAGANVLTF.

CDR3 nucleotide sequence: TGTGCTAGTGGTTCCCTCAATGAGCAGTTCTTC. Translated, it gives CASGSLNEQFF. The chain carries TRBV12-5 and TRBJ2-1; D not resolved. Trimming pared 4 bases from V and 6 bases from J, leaving 4 bases between. The CDR3 is 11 amino acids. Germline CDR1 is LGHNT and CDR2 is FRNRAP.

This chain uses TRBV30 with TRBJ1-2, with D hard to call. CDR3 length: 13 amino acids. The germline gives CDR1 GTSNPN, CDR2 SVGIG (reference sequence). Trimming pared 4 bases from V and 8 bases from J, leaving 17 bases between. CDR3 sequence reads: CAWNPPAPGGYTF. The CDR3 bases are TGTGCCTGGAACCCACCCGCCCCGGGAGGCTACACCTTC.

The gene calls are TRBV7-3 and TRBJ2-1; 15 nucleotides line up with TRBD2. The CDR3 length is 15 residues. V dropped 5 bases and J dropped 7; count of bases not matched to a gene: 3. Per the germline V gene, CDR1 is SGHTA and CDR2 is FQGTGA. CDR3 nucleotide sequence: TGTGCCAGCAGCCTGGGACTAGCGGGGGGTAATGAGCAGTTCTTC. This sequence encodes CASSLGLAGGNEQFF.

The chain combines TRBV19 with TRBJ2-7; D possibly corresponds to TRBD2 (6 bases). The V end lost 3 bases, the J end lost 2 bases, and 14 bases lay between the germline ends. This CDR3 is built from 15 residues. Germline V lookup: CDR1 LNHDA, CDR2 SQIVND (reference sequence). The DNA of the CDR3 is TGTGCCAGTAGTATGGGCGGGGACGATCCCTACGAGCAGTACTTC. It encodes CASSMGGDDPYEQYF.

The chain couples TRBV5-4 to TRBJ2-1; 12 bases line up with TRBD2. The trim removed 4 bases at V and 9 bases at J, leaving 11 bases unmatched. The CDR3 has 16 amino acids. Germline CDR1 SGHNT, CDR2 YYREEE (reference sequence). CDR3 loop: CASSPRLAGGPGEQFF. The CDR3 region has the DNA TGTGCCAGCAGCCCCCGGCTAGCGGGAGGGCCAGGTGAGCAGTTCTTC.

The chain joins TRBV5-6 to TRBJ2-7, with D perhaps matching TRBD2 (5 bases). Between the trimmed V and J ends, which lost 4 bases and 2 bases, there was a span of 10 bases. CDR1 is SGHDT and CDR2 is YYEEEE in the germline V gene. CDR3 length: 13 residues. The CDR3 sequence is CASSPSGPYEQYF. CDR3 in DNA: TGTGCCAGCAGCCCAAGCGGTCCCTACGAGCAGTACTTC.

The chain combines TRBV30 with TRBJ2-2; 11 bases fit TRBD2. The CDR3 length is 17 residues. The V gene end was trimmed by 0 bases and the J gene end by 3 bases; junction bases not matched to a gene: 6. CDR1 is GTSNPN and CDR2 is SVGIG in the germline V gene (reference sequence). As DNA, the CDR3 is TGTGCCTGGAGTGTATGGGGGACTAGCGGTTACACCGGGGAGCTGTTTTTT. Amino acid sequence: CAWSVWGTSGYTGELFF.

This clone has just one count. The genes are TRBV7-2 and TRBJ1-5; D perhaps matches TRBD1 (5 bases). The CDR3 spans 16 residues. CDR1 and CDR2 from the germline V gene are SGHTA and FQGNSA. Trimming pared 1 base from V and 4 bases from J, leaving 14 bases between. CDR3 DNA sequence: TGTGCCAGCAGCTTAGTAGGGGTGGGGGGAAATCAGCCCCAGCATTTT. Translated: CASSLVGVGGNQPQHF.

This clone has just a few counts. This chain uses TRBV2 with TRBJ2-7, with 9 nucleotides matching TRBD2. Germline CDR1 is SNHLY and CDR2 is FYNNEI. This CDR3 contains 14 residues. V lost 2 bases and J lost 5; bases outside the gene matches: 4. The CDR3 protein is CASSERTSVDEQYF. The CDR3 nucleotides are TGTGCCAGCAGTGAACGGACTAGCGTCGACGAGCAGTACTTC.

The V call is TRBV7-9, the J call TRBJ2-1; TRBD2 agrees at 14 bases. V trimming: 5 bases; J trimming: 12 bases; junction bases outside the gene matches: 12. CDR1 is SEHNR, CDR2 FQNEAQ, per germline (reference sequence). CDR3 size: 16 residues. The DNA for the CDR3 is TGTGCCAGCAGCCCCACCCGACTAGCGGGAGGGGGGGGGCAGTTCTTC. This gives the protein CASSPTRLAGGGGQFF.

The V call is TRBV11-2, the J call TRBJ2-1; TRBD2 aligns across 11 bases. This CDR3 is 16 amino acids long. V lost 5 bases, J lost 9 bases, and 12 bases stayed unmatched. Germline assignment: CDR1 SGHAT and CDR2 FQNNGV. CDR3 bases: TGTGCCAGCAGCCCACCCCGGGGTAGCGGGAGGGGTGAGCAGTTCTTC. Protein sequence: CASSPPRGSGRGEQFF.